This T cell receptor beta chain was identified in a study of tumor-infiltrating lymphocytes in oesophageal squamous cell carcinoma. The CDR3 is 17 residues long. Between the trimmed V and J ends, which lost 0 bases and 1 base, there was a span of 14 bases. Germline V gives CDR1 SGHVS, CDR2 FQNEAQ. TCRdb reanalysed the PCR reads using MiXCR and keeps one entry per CDR3 protein. The sample includes approximately 12,000 distinct CDR3 sequences, approximately 50% of them seen just once. The chain has TRBV7-8 and TRBJ2-3; possibly TRBD2 for D (5 bases). This receptor was identified in a male donor with esophageal squamous cell carcinoma. Material for sequencing was esophageal tumor tissue. The DNA of the CDR3 is TGTGCCAGCAGCTTAGCCGTAGCAGGAGCGGGCACAGATACGCAGTATTTT. Protein product: CASSLAVAGAGTDTQYF.